One sample yielded the 30 T cell receptor beta chains listed below, sequenced in a study of breast tumors, draining lymph nodes, adjacent tissues. Axillary draining lymph nodes of breast cancer patients supplied the node samples. One entry per CDR3 protein, called by TCRdb with MiXCR from the multiplex PCR reads. The sample includes 100,000 or so distinct CDR3 sequences, 21% of them seen just once. Sample: axillary lymph node tissue. The source of these receptors is a female donor with breast cancer. Some clones in this sample may be carry-over from other donors' samples.

This clonotype has ten or more counts. The chain combines TRBV10-1 with TRBJ2-7; maybe TRBD2 (6 bases). Germline V gives CDR1 WNHNN, CDR2 SYGVQD (reference sequence). CDR3 length equals 14 residues. The V end lost 3 bases, the J end lost 6 bases, and 15 bases lay between the germline ends. CDR3 amino acids: CASSEGGTRGEQYF. The CDR3 nucleotides read TGCGCCAGCAGTGAAGGAGGGACTCGGGGCGAGCAGTACTTC.

This clonotype has just a few counts. The J gene is TRBJ1-2, the V gene TRBV7-9; TRBD1 matches at 9 bases. The germline gives CDR1 SEHNR, CDR2 FQNEAQ (reference sequence). Unmatched junction bases numbered 8, after V lost 5 bases and J lost 4 bases. This CDR3 is 15 amino acids long. The CDR3 DNA reads as TGTGCCAGCAGCCCACAGGGGGCGGATATCTATGGCTACACCTTC. The encoded protein is CASSPQGADIYGYTF. The variable domain in full, with the rest retrieved from reference TRBV7-9 and TRBJ1-2, is DTGVSQNPRHKITKRGQNVTFRCDPISEHNRLYWYRQTLGQGPEFLTYFQNEAQLEKSRLLSDRFSAERPKGSFSTLEIQRTEQGDSAMYLCASSPQGADIYGYTFGSGTRLTVV.

Comments on this clonotype: This clone may be a read error of a much larger clone one base away. V is TRBV6-1 and J is TRBJ2-7; D gene uncertain. Trimming cost V 0 bases and J 4 bases, with 7 bases left between them. Germline lookup yields CDR1 MNHNS and CDR2 SASEGT. This CDR3 contains 13 residues. This CDR3 reads CASSEAQVYEQYF. CDR3 nucleotides: TGTGCCAGCAGTGAAGCTCAGGTTTACGAGCAGTACTTC.

In its sample, this clonotype was seen many times. CDR3 region: CASSSPGGYEQYF. CDR3 sequence (DNA): TGTGCCAGCAGCTCCCCGGGGGGTTACGAGCAGTACTTC. The chain employs TRBV11-2 and TRBJ2-7; 7 bases match TRBD2. The CDR3 has 13 residues. With 4 bases clipped from V and 4 bases from J, the junction kept 4 bases outside the gene matches. Germline CDR1 and CDR2: SGHAT and FQNNGV.

This clonotype occurred many times. The genes are TRBV3-1 and TRBJ2-5, with a possible D match to TRBD2 (5 bases). The V gene lost 2 bases and the J gene lost 8 bases, with 15 bases spanning the gap. Looked up from germline, CDR1 is LGHDT and CDR2 is YNNKEL (reference sequence). This CDR3 region has 14 residues. DNA of the CDR3: TGTGCCAGCAGCCAATATGATCCCTCGGGAACCCAGTACTTC. Its protein product is CASSQYDPSGTQYF.

With respect to this clonotype: A much larger clone lies a single base off, so this may be a read error. The rearrangement uses TRBV7-9 and TRBJ2-2; weak D call: TRBD1 (6 bases). Looked up from germline, CDR1 is SEHNR and CDR2 is FQNEAQ (reference sequence). The CDR3 totals 14 residues. V was cut by 8 bases and J by 8 bases, with 18 bases left in between. CDR3 in amino acids: CASGRAGVGGELFF. As DNA, the CDR3 is TGTGCCAGCGGTCGCGCAGGGGTCGGGGGGGAGCTGTTTTTT.

J is TRBJ2-7 and V is TRBV7-6; maybe TRBD2 (5 bases). The CDR3 covers 13 residues. V lost 0 bases, J lost 7 bases, and 10 bases lay in between. Germline CDR1 SGHVS, CDR2 FNYEAQ. The CDR3 region is CASSLALEGEQYF. The CDR3 coding sequence is TGTGCCAGCAGCTTAGCTTTAGAGGGTGAGCAGTACTTC.

In its sample, this clonotype was seen many times. V is TRBV10-3 and J is TRBJ2-2; TRBD1 matches at 7 bases. Germline CDR1 is ENHRY and CDR2 is SYGVKD. The CDR3 loop spans 13 amino acids. V trimming: 7 bases; J trimming: 6 bases; junction bases outside the gene matches: 5. The CDR3 sequence: CAIKGTVSGELFF. As DNA, the CDR3 is TGTGCCATCAAAGGGACAGTATCCGGGGAGCTGTTTTTT.

This clonotype was found many times. V is TRBV13 and J is TRBJ1-2; D unresolved. The germline V and J ends were trimmed by 4 bases and 4 bases, with 16 bases remaining between them. The CDR3 loop spans 15 amino acids. Per germline, CDR1 PRHDT and CDR2 FYEKMQ (reference sequence). In nucleotides, the CDR3 is TGTGCCAGCAGCTCTATGGGGTGGGGAGGCTATGGCTACACCTTC. Protein sequence: CASSSMGWGGYGYTF. The variable domain in full, with the rest retrieved from reference TRBV13 and TRBJ1-2, is AAGVIQSPRHLIKEKRETATLKCYPIPRHDTVYWYQQGPGQDPQFLISFYEKMQSDKGSIPDRFSAQQFSDYHSELNMSSLELGDSALYFCASSSMGWGGYGYTFGSGTRLTVV.

This clonotype was found many times. The J gene is TRBJ2-5, the V gene TRBV2, with 7 bases matching TRBD1. J gave up 2 bases and V 7 bases, and 4 bases lay outside the gene matches. Germline CDR1 SNHLY, CDR2 FYNNEI. CDR3 size: 13 residues. CDR3 bases: TGTGCCAGCACCTTGACAGGGCAAGAGACCCAGTACTTC. As protein: CASTLTGQETQYF.

For this clonotype: The junction shows a germline mismatch at one end, possibly a read error. V usage is TRBV3-1 and J usage is TRBJ2-3, with D maybe TRBD2 (6 bases). The germline V gene encodes CDR1 LGHDT and CDR2 YNNKEL (reference sequence). The CDR3 runs 12 residues. CDR3 region: CASSQGGDMQYF. CDR3 DNA sequence: TGTGCCAGCAGCCAAGGGGGGGATATGCAGTATTTT.

This clonotype showed up many times. The chain links TRBV12-3 or TRBV12-4 to TRBJ1-2; TRBD1 agrees at 9 bases. This CDR3 comprises 14 residues. Trimming removed 5 bases from V and 4 bases from J; junction bases left unmatched: 5. The CDR3 region has the DNA TGTGCCAGCAGTCTCGGGACAGGGATCTATGGCTACACCTTC. Translation gives CASSLGTGIYGYTF.

A note on this clonotype: An end of the junction does not agree with germline; a read error may underlie this. The chain has TRBV5-4 and TRBJ2-7; 10 bases map to TRBD1. The V gene's germline CDR1 is SGHNT and CDR2 YYREEE (reference sequence). The CDR3 is made up of 15 amino acids. The CDR3 spells CASSSTGTGDHDQYF. The CDR3 DNA sequence: TGCGCCAGCAGCTCAACCGGGACAGGGGACCACGACCAGTACTTC.

In this sample, this clonotype turned up many times. The genes are TRBV6-6 and TRBJ2-7, with unresolved D. The germline CDR1 and CDR2 sequences are MNHNY and SVGAGI (reference sequence). The CDR3 is made up of 14 amino acids. V lost 8 bases and J lost 2, with 16 bases in between. The CDR3 loop is CASAGGDFPYEQYF. CDR3 coding DNA: TGTGCCAGCGCTGGTGGGGATTTCCCCTACGAGCAGTACTTC.

This clonotype was observed at least ten times. The J gene is TRBJ2-7, the V gene TRBV6-1; tentatively, D is TRBD2 (5 bases). The CDR3 runs 12 residues. Trimming stripped 5 bases from V and 3 bases from J, with 8 bases between. CDR1 is MNHNS, CDR2 SASEGT, per germline. This chain's CDR3 is CASSSGYYEQYF. The DNA for the CDR3 is TGTGCCAGCAGTTCGGGGTACTACGAGCAGTACTTC.

The chain couples TRBV5-1 to TRBJ1-1; TRBD1 agrees at 9 bases. The CDR3 spans 14 residues. Trimming cost V 0 bases and J 11 bases; bases outside gene matches: 8. Germline lookup yields CDR1 SGHRS and CDR2 YFSETQ. The CDR3 sequence is CASSLETGQGLAFF. The CDR3 DNA reads TGCGCCAGCAGCTTGGAGACGGGACAGGGCCTGGCTTTCTTT.

This clonotype was seen ten or more times. DNA of the CDR3: TGCGCCAGCAGCCAGGACGGTCTGGACACCATATATTTT. Translating it yields CASSQDGLDTIYF. The V gene is TRBV5-1, the J gene TRBJ1-3; no firm D call. The CDR3 loop spans 13 amino acids. CDR1 is SGHRS, CDR2 YFSETQ, per germline. V was trimmed by 4 bases and J by 8 bases, leaving 13 bases between them.

This rearrangement joins TRBV2 to TRBJ1-2; no clear D gene. There are 13 residues in the CDR3. CDR1 and CDR2 from the germline V gene are SNHLY and FYNNEI. Deletions cut 0 bases from V and 6 bases from J, with 8 bases between. The CDR3 coding sequence is TGTGCCAGCAGTGAAGCGCTTGGGGATGGCTACACCTTC. Its protein product is CASSEALGDGYTF.

A remark on this clonotype: This may come from a read error, since a much larger clone is one base off. V is TRBV10-2 and J is TRBJ2-2; perhaps TRBD1 as D (5 bases). The CDR3 is made up of 13 amino acids. Per germline, CDR1 WSHSY and CDR2 SAAADI. The CDR3: CAGSGQNTGELFF. The DNA of the CDR3 is TGCGCCGGCAGTGGACAGAACACCGGGGAGCTGTTTTTT.

This clonotype has ten or more counts. The V gene is TRBV20-1, the J gene TRBJ2-7; D unresolved. Germline values: CDR1 DFQATT, CDR2 SNEGSKA (reference sequence). Trimming took 5 bases from V and 4 from J, leaving 9 bases between them. The CDR3 totals 11 residues. The CDR3 sequence: CSALTKYEQYF. As DNA, the CDR3 is TGCAGTGCTCTGACCAAATACGAGCAGTACTTC.

This clonotype came up many times. CDR3: CASSQDSPANTGELFF. The CDR3 DNA follows: TGCGCCAGCAGTCAGGACAGCCCGGCTAACACCGGGGAGCTGTTTTTT. The rearrangement links TRBV5-1 to TRBJ2-2, with D perhaps TRBD1 (6 bases). The CDR3 extends over 16 amino acids. Trimming stripped 5 bases from V and 2 bases from J, with 16 bases between. Germline V gene lookup returns CDR1 SGHRS and CDR2 YFSETQ.

This clonotype was recorded only once. The chain couples TRBV14 to TRBJ2-3; D is uncertain. The length of the CDR3 is 16 residues. V was shortened by 1 base and J by 4 bases, with 15 bases between the two germline ends. Germline lookup yields CDR1 SGHDN and CDR2 FVKESK. Here the CDR3 reads CASSQAPGLGADTQYF. The DNA of the CDR3 is TGTGCCAGCAGCCAAGCCCCTGGGCTGGGCGCAGATACGCAGTATTTT.

Ten or more counts support this clonotype. The chain carries TRBV5-4 and TRBJ2-1; 8 bases are shared with TRBD2. The CDR3 loop spans 15 amino acids. Germline V gives CDR1 SGHNT, CDR2 YYREEE (reference sequence). V shed 0 bases and J 5 bases; nucleotides not matched to a gene: 4. The CDR3 loop is CASSLAGGGNNEQFF. The CDR3 DNA sequence: TGTGCCAGCAGCTTGGCAGGCGGGGGGAACAATGAGCAGTTCTTC.

This clonotype was observed many times. The chain joins TRBV4-1 to TRBJ1-5; D is perhaps TRBD1 (5 bases). Germline CDR1 MGHRA, CDR2 YSYEKL. V was pared by 0 bases and J by 5 bases, with 17 bases between. There are 17 residues in the CDR3. CDR3 protein: CASSQDLTPGRDQPQHF. The CDR3 DNA is TGCGCCAGCAGCCAAGATTTAACGCCAGGGCGGGATCAGCCCCAGCATTTT.

The table lists this clonotype with many counts. This chain links TRBV4-1 with TRBJ1-5; 9 bases are a match to TRBD1. V shed 1 base, J shed 2 bases, and the junction held 0 bases outside the gene matches. Germline V gene sequence: CDR1 MGHRA, CDR2 YSYEKL. There are 15 residues in the CDR3. The CDR3: CASSQGTGGNQPQHF. Written as DNA, the CDR3 is TGCGCCAGCAGCCAAGGGACAGGGGGCAATCAGCCCCAGCATTTT.

This clonotype was found many times. The chain uses TRBV20-1 and TRBJ2-7; TRBD1 matches at 8 bases. This CDR3 comprises 14 residues. The germline CDR1 and CDR2 sequences are DFQATT and SNEGSKA (reference sequence). With 0 bases clipped from V and 4 bases from J, the junction kept 5 bases outside the gene matches. The CDR3 region has the DNA TGCAGTGCTAGAGATACAGGGGGAGCTTACGAGCAGTACTTC. This sequence encodes CSARDTGGAYEQYF.

This clonotype was counted only a few times. The chain carries TRBV6-4 and TRBJ1-1, with TRBD1 identical over 7 bases. V lost 6 bases and J lost 4; bases outside the gene matches: 8. This CDR3 has 14 amino acids. The germline V gene encodes CDR1 MRHNA and CDR2 SNTAGT. The CDR3 DNA is TGTGCCAGCAGAGTCGACAGGGAGGTCACTGAAGCTTTCTTT. As protein: CASRVDREVTEAFF.

The V call is TRBV12-3 or TRBV12-4, the J call TRBJ2-3; TRBD2 agrees at 8 bases. The CDR3 spans 17 residues. V lost 3 bases to trimming and J lost 2 bases; unmatched junction nucleotides: 10. The chain's CDR3 is CASSFGGGAAITDTQYF. CDR3 bases: TGTGCCAGCAGTTTCGGGGGGGGGGCAGCAATCACAGATACGCAGTATTTT.

This clonotype was seen at least ten times. The V gene is TRBV12-3 or TRBV12-4, the J gene TRBJ2-7, with D perhaps assigned TRBD1 or TRBD2 (5 bases each). V lost 6 bases and J 0 bases, leaving 12 bases between the germline ends. The CDR3 contains 14 residues. The CDR3 here is CASRSGAASYEQYF. In DNA form, the CDR3 reads TGTGCCAGCAGGTCCGGGGCAGCCTCCTACGAGCAGTACTTC.

This clonotype was found many times. J is TRBJ2-3 and V is TRBV20-1; TRBD1 might be the D (5 bases). Germline V gene data show CDR1 as DFQATT and CDR2 as SNEGSKA (reference sequence). The CDR3 sequence is 14 residues long. Trimming left V 1 base short and J 2 bases short, with 10 bases between. The CDR3 spells CSARATGVTDTQYF. Here the CDR3 DNA reads TGCAGTGCTAGAGCAACAGGCGTCACAGATACGCAGTATTTT.